This TCR beta chain was identified in a study of T cell changes during pregnancy in multiple sclerosis. Only in-frame clones appear in the TCRdb table, and some are missing; sequencing was by immunoSEQ multiplex PCR. This sample has 49,000 or so clones, with nearly 95% found just once. Germline CDR1 reads SQVTM; CDR2 reads ANQGSEA. V lost 5 bases to trimming and J lost 3 bases; unmatched junction nucleotides: 7. The CDR3 loop spans 16 amino acids. This TCR came from a female donor with multiple sclerosis, enrolled in a pregnancy study. The input for sequencing was peripheral blood, taken in the third trimester of pregnancy. The chain combines TRBV29-1 with TRBJ2-3; TRBD2 matches at 14 bases. Here the CDR3 DNA reads TGCAGCGTTCTCACTGGACTAGCGGGAGGAACAGATACGCAGTATTTT. It is translated as CSVLTGLAGGTDTQYF.